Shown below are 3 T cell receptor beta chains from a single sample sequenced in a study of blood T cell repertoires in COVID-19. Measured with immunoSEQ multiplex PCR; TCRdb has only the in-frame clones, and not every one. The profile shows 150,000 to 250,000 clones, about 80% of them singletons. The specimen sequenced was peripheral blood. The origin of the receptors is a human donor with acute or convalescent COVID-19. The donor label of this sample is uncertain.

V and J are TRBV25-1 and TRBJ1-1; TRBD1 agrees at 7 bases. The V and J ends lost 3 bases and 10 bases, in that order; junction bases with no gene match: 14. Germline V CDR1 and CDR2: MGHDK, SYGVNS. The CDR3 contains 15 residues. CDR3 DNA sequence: TGTGCCAGCAGTGACACCGACAGGGCCCTGGCGGGAGCTTTCTTT. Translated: CASSDTDRALAGAFF.

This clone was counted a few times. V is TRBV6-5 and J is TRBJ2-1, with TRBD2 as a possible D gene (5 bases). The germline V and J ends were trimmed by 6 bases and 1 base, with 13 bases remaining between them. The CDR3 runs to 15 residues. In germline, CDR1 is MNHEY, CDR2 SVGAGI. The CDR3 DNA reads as TGTGCCAGCAGCCAAGGCGGGCTATCCTACAATGAGCAGTTCTTC. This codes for CASSQGGLSYNEQFF.

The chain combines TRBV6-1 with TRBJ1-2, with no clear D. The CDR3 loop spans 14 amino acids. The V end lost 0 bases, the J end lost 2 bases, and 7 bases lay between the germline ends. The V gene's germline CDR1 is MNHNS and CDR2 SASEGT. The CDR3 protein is CASSEAWANYGYTF. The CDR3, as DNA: TGTGCCAGCAGTGAAGCTTGGGCCAACTATGGCTACACCTTC.